This T cell receptor (beta chain) was profiled in a study of shared clonotypes between healthy human individuals. Each sorted subset replicate got 200 ng genomic DNA, about 33,000 genomes. Libraries were prepared by immunoSEQ multiplex PCR; TCRdb keeps only in-frame clonotypes and omits some of them. The table lists some 2,400,000 clones, roughly 95% of them singletons. As for this clone: Its specificity is not known.

General observations from the study: Lower generation probabilities were found for non-shared clonotypes than for those shared by all four donors.

The CDR3 length is 15 residues. Germline V gene lookup returns CDR1 MNHEY and CDR2 SVGAGI. The V gene end was trimmed by 5 bases and the J gene end by 6 bases; junction bases not matched to a gene: 10. V and J are TRBV6-5 and TRBJ2-7; TRBD1 aligns across 10 bases. The TCR originated in a man in his late teens or twenties in good health. Sequenced: naive CD4+ T cells sorted from blood. As to subset: CD45RA+ positively selected. This CDR3 reads CASSRYGTGVFEQYF. The DNA of the CDR3 is TGTGCCAGCAGTCGATACGGGACAGGGGTATTCGAGCAGTACTTC.